A selection of T cell receptor beta chains follows, all from one sample in a study of blood T cell repertoires in COVID-19. TCRdb keeps only in-frame clones here, not all; method: immunoSEQ multiplex PCR. The data contain hundreds of thousands of clones, around nine tenths of them singletons. The sample comprised PBMCs or T cells enriched from blood (not recorded which). The receptors shown here come from a woman in her forties or fifties who had recovered from COVID-19. The CDR3 runs from the conserved cysteine through the conserved F or W. Each record gives: CDR3 length, D gene, clone size, J gene, V gene, CDR3 protein, CDR3 DNA. D genes are given only for firm matches. Clone size is shown for a subset of rows, as once, few, many or a class of expanded clone.

length: 15
D: TRBD1
size: NA
J: TRBJ1-2
V: TRBV7-2
CDR3: CASSSQHRGRDGYTF
DNA: TGTGCCAGCAGCTCACAGCACAGGGGGCGTGATGGCTACACCTTC

length: 15
D: NA
size: NA
J: TRBJ2-1
V: TRBV28
CDR3: CASSDMDSKGDEQFF
DNA: TGTGCCAGCAGTGACATGGACAGCAAGGGGGATGAGCAGTTCTTC

length: 16
D: TRBD1
size: NA
J: TRBJ2-2
V: TRBV12-5
CDR3: CASGQTGGAGTGELFF
DNA: TGTGCTAGTGGACAGACAGGGGGCGCTGGGACCGGGGAGCTGTTTTTT

length: 17
D: TRBD1
size: NA
J: TRBJ2-7
V: TRBV12-5
CDR3: CASGLVRSTGAKYEQYF
DNA: TGTGCTAGTGGTTTGGTACGAAGTACAGGGGCCAAGTACGAGCAGTACTTC

length: 11
D: NA
size: NA
J: TRBJ1-2
V: TRBV9
CDR3: CASKSNYGYTF
DNA: TGTGCCAGCAAAAGCAACTATGGCTACACCTTC

length: 16
D: NA
size: once
J: TRBJ1-2
V: TRBV18
CDR3: CASSPGGEALYYGYTF
DNA: TGTGCCAGCTCACCAGGTGGAGAGGCGCTGTACTATGGCTACACCTTC

length: 14
D: NA
size: NA
J: TRBJ2-7
V: TRBV6-2/TRBV6-3
CDR3: CASSHTLKGDEQYF
DNA: TGTGCCAGCAGCCACACCTTGAAGGGGGACGAGCAGTACTTC

length: 17
D: NA
size: NA
J: TRBJ1-3
V: TRBV18
CDR3: CASSPGLGRGPGNTIYF
DNA: TGTGCCAGCTCACCAGGTCTGGGCAGGGGTCCCGGAAACACCATATATTTT

length: 16
D: TRBD1
size: NA
J: TRBJ1-2
V: TRBV10-3
CDR3: CAISEGPTGDLDGYTF
DNA: TGTGCCATCAGTGAGGGCCCAACAGGGGATCTCGATGGCTACACCTTC

length: 17
D: NA
size: NA
J: TRBJ1-1
V: TRBV6-2/TRBV6-3
CDR3: CASSRRPRGTMNTEAFF
DNA: TGTGCCAGCAGTCGGAGACCCCGAGGGACTATGAACACTGAAGCTTTCTTT

length: 15
D: NA
size: once
J: TRBJ2-5
V: TRBV28
CDR3: CASRPTGLSVETQYF
DNA: TGTGCCAGCAGACCCACAGGGTTGTCCGTCGAGACCCAGTACTTC

length: 16
D: TRBD1
size: NA
J: TRBJ1-6
V: TRBV10-3
CDR3: CAISPGQGARNSPLHF
DNA: TGTGCCATCAGCCCGGGACAGGGGGCTCGTAATTCACCCCTCCACTTT

length: 17
D: TRBD1
size: NA
J: TRBJ1-3
V: TRBV11-2
CDR3: CASSLGTGAHSGNTIYF
DNA: TGTGCCAGCAGCTTAGGGACAGGGGCTCACTCTGGAAACACCATATATTTT

length: 13
D: NA
size: NA
J: TRBJ1-6
V: TRBV11-3
CDR3: CASSLDLVSPLHF
DNA: TGTGCCAGCAGCTTAGATCTAGTTTCACCCCTCCACTTT

length: 11
D: NA
size: NA
J: TRBJ1-4
V: TRBV3-1/TRBV3-2
CDR3: CASSTGTRLFF
DNA: TGTGCCAGTTCAACCGGGACAAGGCTGTTTTTT

length: 13
D: TRBD1
size: NA
J: TRBJ1-2
V: TRBV10-3
CDR3: CAISESTGRGYTF
DNA: TGTGCCATCAGTGAGTCGACAGGGCGCGGCTACACCTTC

length: 15
D: NA
size: NA
J: TRBJ1-5
V: TRBV27
CDR3: CASSSTGWSNQPQHF
DNA: TGTGCCAGCAGTTCCACGGGGTGGAGCAATCAGCCCCAGCATTTT

length: 14
D: TRBD1
size: NA
J: TRBJ1-1
V: TRBV7-2
CDR3: CASSIGQGNTEAFF
DNA: TGTGCCAGCAGCATAGGACAGGGGAACACTGAAGCTTTCTTT

length: 12
D: TRBD1
size: NA
J: TRBJ2-5
V: TRBV12-3/TRBV12-4
CDR3: CATGQGGGTQYF
DNA: TGTGCCACCGGACAGGGTGGGGGGACCCAGTACTTC

length: 16
D: NA
size: NA
J: TRBJ2-4
V: TRBV5-6
CDR3: CASSLRSGGNKNIQYF
DNA: TGTGCCAGCAGCTTGAGGTCAGGGGGGAACAAAAACATTCAGTACTTC

length: 16
D: TRBD2
size: NA
J: TRBJ2-2
V: TRBV14
CDR3: CASSRRLAGNTGELFF
DNA: TGTGCCAGCAGCCGCCGACTAGCGGGGAACACCGGGGAGCTGTTTTTT

length: 17
D: TRBD1
size: NA
J: TRBJ1-6
V: TRBV7-8
CDR3: CASSLSPDRAFNSPLHF
DNA: TGTGCCAGCAGCTTAAGTCCGGACAGGGCTTTTAATTCACCCCTCCACTTT

length: 15
D: TRBD1
size: NA
J: TRBJ2-7
V: TRBV7-2
CDR3: CASSFGDREVDEQYF
DNA: TGTGCCAGCAGCTTTGGGGACAGGGAAGTCGACGAGCAGTACTTC

length: 18
D: NA
size: once
J: TRBJ2-3
V: TRBV7-9
CDR3: CASSKHSPGPPSTDTQYF
DNA: TGTGCCAGCAGCAAGCACTCGCCGGGTCCGCCTAGCACAGATACGCAGTATTTT

length: 13
D: TRBD1
size: NA
J: TRBJ1-2
V: TRBV25-1
CDR3: CASSGPAGGGYTF
DNA: TGTGCCAGCAGTGGCCCAGCAGGGGGAGGCTACACCTTC